Following are 25 T cell receptor beta chains from one sample sequenced in a study of OX40 agonist ivuxolimab in advanced cancers. The method was immunoSEQ multiplex PCR; TCRdb's version includes in-frame clones alone and lacks a portion of them. The table includes about 60,000 clones, 91% detected once. The sequences come from CD4+ or CD8+ T cells sorted from blood, collected in a trial of the OX40 agonist ivuxolimab. These receptors originate from an adult with an advanced solid tumor such as melanoma, head and neck, liver or kidney cancer.

The chain links TRBV7-9 to TRBJ2-2, with 9 bases that match TRBD1. The CDR3 is 14 amino acids. Germline V gene lookup returns CDR1 SEHNR and CDR2 FQNEAQ (reference sequence). Trimming took 5 bases from V and 6 from J; bases not matched to a gene: 4. The CDR3 spells CASSPGTGPGELFF. The DNA of the CDR3 is TGTGCCAGCAGCCCGGGGACAGGGCCCGGGGAGCTGTTTTTT.

The CDR3 loop is CASSLGRLVQTQYF. The CDR3 coding sequence is TGTGCCAGCAGTTTGGGACGGCTCGTACAGACCCAGTACTTC. The chain links TRBV27 to TRBJ2-5; possibly TRBD1 or TRBD2 for D (5 bases each). The CDR3 covers 14 residues. CDR1 is MNHEY, CDR2 SMNVEV, per germline (reference sequence). V was clipped by 3 bases and J by 6 bases, with 14 bases between them.

V gene TRBV11-3 combines with J gene TRBJ1-3; D gene uncertain. From germline, CDR1 is SGHNT and CDR2 YENEEA. The CDR3 runs 15 residues. Trimming took off 3 bases at V and 0 bases at J, with 9 bases between the two ends. The CDR3: CASSLGASSGNTIYF. As DNA, the CDR3 is TGTGCCAGCAGCTTGGGCGCCTCCTCTGGAAACACCATATATTTT.

The J gene is TRBJ2-3, the V gene TRBV28; D remains ambiguous. The CDR3 loop spans 14 amino acids. V was pared by 4 bases and J by 2 bases, with 10 bases between. Germline values: CDR1 MDHEN, CDR2 SYDVKM. The CDR3: CASSSDWVTDTQYF. CDR3 nucleotide sequence: TGTGCCAGCAGTTCCGACTGGGTCACAGATACGCAGTATTTT.

The V call is TRBV28, the J call TRBJ1-5; possible D gene TRBD1, 5 bases. The CDR3 length is 15 residues. In germline, CDR1 is MDHEN, CDR2 SYDVKM. V was cut by 0 bases and J by 8 bases, with 14 bases left in between. Here the CDR3 reads CASSLWGRYTEPQHF. The CDR3 coding sequence is TGTGCCAGCAGTTTATGGGGACGCTACACGGAGCCCCAGCATTTT.

V gene TRBV7-9 combines with J gene TRBJ1-2; 9 positions match TRBD1. There are 13 residues in the CDR3. Per the germline V gene, CDR1 is SEHNR and CDR2 is FQNEAQ (reference sequence). Trimming took 1 base from V and 8 from J; bases not matched to a gene: 2. The CDR3 protein is CASSLGTGEGYTF. The CDR3 coding sequence is TGTGCCAGCAGCTTAGGGACAGGGGAAGGCTACACCTTC.

The V and J genes are TRBV4-1 and TRBJ2-1; 10 bases are shared with TRBD2. V lost 2 bases and J lost 6; bases outside the gene matches: 7. Germline CDR1 reads MGHRA; CDR2 reads YSYEKL. This CDR3 has 16 amino acids. The CDR3 sequence: CASSQKGSGGGNEQFF. The CDR3 nucleotides read TGCGCCAGCAGCCAAAAGGGCAGCGGGGGGGGCAATGAGCAGTTCTTC.

V is TRBV19 and J is TRBJ2-3; a possible D gene is TRBD2 (7 bases). The V gene lost 3 bases and the J gene lost 3 bases, with 13 bases spanning the gap. The CDR3 is made up of 15 amino acids. The germline V gene encodes CDR1 LNHDA and CDR2 SQIVND (reference sequence). The CDR3 nucleotides are TGTGCCAGTAGTATGGTAGGGGGGGAAACAGATACGCAGTATTTT. Translation gives CASSMVGGETDTQYF.

This chain uses TRBV6-5 with TRBJ2-5; TRBD1 or TRBD2 may be the D gene (5 bases each). The CDR3 is 15 residues long. With 0 bases removed from V and 2 bases from J, the gap between germline ends came to 10 bases. Germline V lookup: CDR1 MNHEY, CDR2 SVGAGI. In nucleotides, the CDR3 is TGTGCCAGCAGTTACTCGAGGGGATCACAAGAGACCCAGTACTTC. It is translated as CASSYSRGSQETQYF.

The chain is built from TRBV5-6 and TRBJ1-5; D remains unclear. V was pared by 5 bases and J by 3 bases, with 9 bases between. The CDR3 is 13 residues long. Per germline, CDR1 SGHDT and CDR2 YYEEEE. CDR3: CASSPGYNQPQHF. The DNA of the CDR3 is TGTGCCAGCAGTCCCGGGTACAATCAGCCCCAGCATTTT.

The sample holds a few counts of this clone. V gene TRBV7-9 combines with J gene TRBJ1-2; the D gene is possibly TRBD1 (5 bases). Between the trimmed V and J ends, which lost 3 bases and 3 bases, there was a span of 11 bases. From germline, CDR1 is SEHNR and CDR2 FQNEAQ (reference sequence). The CDR3 is 14 residues long. CDR3: CASSFLDRDYGYTF. CDR3 DNA sequence: TGTGCCAGCAGCTTTCTCGACAGAGACTATGGCTACACCTTC.

This clone was observed a handful of times. The chain is built from TRBV7-6 and TRBJ2-7; TRBD1 matches at 7 bases. Germline V lookup: CDR1 SGHVS, CDR2 FNYEAQ. Germline trimming cut 4 bases from V and 0 bases from J; bases unmatched to any gene: 24. The CDR3 spans 21 residues. CDR3 nucleotides: TGTGCCAGCAGCTCAACCCAGGGGAAGGGGGCCCTAAACTACAACTCCTACGAGCAGTACTTC. It encodes CASSSTQGKGALNYNSYEQYF. The full variable domain, its missing parts supplied by reference TRBV7-6 and TRBJ2-7, is GAGVSQSPRYKVTKRGQDVALRCDPISGHVSLYWYRQALGQGPEFLTYFNYEAQQDKSGLPNDRFSAERPEGSISTLTIQRTEQRDSAMYRCASSSTQGKGALNYNSYEQYFGPGTRLTVT.

The chain uses TRBV27 and TRBJ2-1; no definite D call. This CDR3 is 14 amino acids long. The germline gives CDR1 MNHEY, CDR2 SMNVEV (reference sequence). The germline V and J ends were trimmed by 6 bases and 8 bases, with 17 bases remaining between them. CDR3 bases: TGTGCCAGCAGCTCCCTGTATCTAACCCATGAGCAGTTCTTC. Its translation is CASSSLYLTHEQFF.

V is TRBV7-3 and J is TRBJ2-2; D not certain. V dropped 5 bases and J dropped 4 bases, with 17 bases sitting between them. CDR3 size: 16 residues. Germline CDR1 is SGHTA and CDR2 is FQGTGA. The CDR3, as DNA: TGTGCCAGCAGCGCACCGTCTGGAGTAAGCACCGGGGAGCTGTTTTTT. Residues: CASSAPSGVSTGELFF.

CDR3 coding DNA: TGCGCCAGCAGCCAAGAGGGGCTAGAACTTGTGAATGAGCAGTTCTTC. Translation gives CASSQEGLELVNEQFF. The chain recombines TRBV4-1 with TRBJ2-1; a possible D gene is TRBD1 (5 bases). V was cut by 0 bases and J by 7 bases, with 16 bases left in between. CDR1 and CDR2 from the germline V gene are MGHRA and YSYEKL. CDR3 length equals 16 residues.

This clone was seen a few times. This chain uses TRBV6-5 with TRBJ2-3; D is tentatively TRBD1 or TRBD2 (6 bases each). Per germline, CDR1 MNHEY and CDR2 SVGAGI. This CDR3 is built from 15 residues. The V and J ends lost 2 bases and 3 bases respectively, with 12 bases between them. CDR3 region: CASSYETGATDTQYF. The DNA of the CDR3 is TGTGCCAGCAGTTACGAGACGGGGGCTACAGATACGCAGTATTTT.

The gene calls are TRBV9 and TRBJ2-7, with 9 bases aligning to TRBD1. CDR3 length: 16 residues. The germline gives CDR1 SGDLS, CDR2 YYNGEE. With V trimmed by 3 bases and J by 1 base, 8 bases remained unmatched. In DNA, the CDR3 is TGTGCCAGCAGCGCCGGTCCCGGGACAGGGTCCTACGAGCAGTACTTC. It encodes CASSAGPGTGSYEQYF.

CDR3 loop: CASSVEGRYNQPQHF. CDR3 DNA: TGTGCCAGCAGCGTAGAGGGCCGCTACAATCAGCCCCAGCATTTT. The chain joins TRBV9 to TRBJ1-5; no clear D. V was clipped by 0 bases and J by 3 bases, with 10 bases between them. This CDR3 region has 15 residues. Germline V lookup: CDR1 SGDLS, CDR2 YYNGEE.

The V call is TRBV4-1, the J call TRBJ2-3; 9 bases are a match to TRBD2. Germline V gene sequence: CDR1 MGHRA, CDR2 YSYEKL. The CDR3 is 17 residues long. The junction had 10 bases not matched to a gene; V was cut back by 0 bases and J by 6 bases. CDR3 in amino acids: CASSQEGAGGLWDTQYF. CDR3 DNA sequence: TGCGCCAGCAGCCAAGAGGGTGCGGGAGGGCTGTGGGATACGCAGTATTTT.

The genes are TRBV5-4 and TRBJ1-5; D is undetermined. With 4 bases removed from V and 2 bases from J, the gap between germline ends came to 7 bases. The CDR3 consists of 13 residues. The V gene's germline CDR1 is SGHNT and CDR2 YYREEE (reference sequence). The CDR3 reads CASSPDGNQPQHF. The CDR3 DNA is TGTGCCAGCAGCCCGGACGGCAATCAGCCCCAGCATTTT. The full variable domain, its missing parts supplied by reference TRBV5-4 and TRBJ1-5, is ETGVTQSPTHLIKTRGQQVTLRCSSQSGHNTVSWYQQALGQGPQFIFQYYREEENGRGNFPPRFSGLQFPNYSSELNVNALELDDSALYLCASSPDGNQPQHFGDGTRLSIL.

This clone was seen just once. This chain uses TRBV7-9 with TRBJ2-5; D is unclear. The CDR3 runs to 13 residues. Looked up from germline, CDR1 is SEHNR and CDR2 is FQNEAQ (reference sequence). Trimming removed 5 bases at V and 14 bases at J, with 21 bases between. CDR3 DNA sequence: TGTGCCAGCAGCCCGTCCGAATTGGCATGGGCTTACTTC. It is translated as CASSPSELAWAYF.

This clone has only a few counts. The chain joins TRBV2 to TRBJ2-7; 10 bases agree with TRBD1. Germline assignment: CDR1 SNHLY and CDR2 FYNNEI. The CDR3 is made up of 15 amino acids. With V trimmed by 1 base and J by 6 bases, 6 bases remained unmatched. CDR3 DNA: TGTGCCAGCAGTGAAGAAGGACAGGGGGTAGCCGAGCAGTACGTC. It codes for CASSEEGQGVAEQYV.

V and J are TRBV15 and TRBJ2-2; D unresolved. Germline V gene data show CDR1 as LNHNV and CDR2 as YYDKDF (reference sequence). The CDR3 sequence is 13 residues long. The V end lost 1 base, the J end lost 9 bases, and 9 bases lay between the germline ends. The CDR3 region has the DNA TGTGCCACCAGCAGAGCAGGCGAGCGGGAGCTGTTTTTT. It specifies CATSRAGERELFF.

The chain carries TRBV27 and TRBJ2-7; a possible D gene is TRBD1 (6 bases). Germline CDR1 reads MNHEY; CDR2 reads SMNVEV (reference sequence). Trimming took off 4 bases at V and 4 bases at J, with 14 bases between the two ends. This CDR3 is 14 amino acids long. The CDR3 spells CASSSNRQVYEQYF. In DNA, the CDR3 is TGTGCCAGCAGTTCGAATCGACAGGTGTACGAGCAGTACTTC.

V and J are TRBV4-1 and TRBJ2-1, with D possibly being TRBD1 or TRBD2 (5 bases each). CDR3 length: 13 residues. Trimming shortened V by 0 bases and J by 10 bases, and 10 bases separated the two germline ends. Germline V gene sequence: CDR1 MGHRA, CDR2 YSYEKL. The CDR3 sequence is CASSQDGGMEQFF. The CDR3 DNA reads TGCGCCAGCAGCCAAGATGGGGGTATGGAGCAGTTCTTC.